The 32 T cell receptor beta chains in this list originate from one sample, sequenced in a study of STAT5B mutations in CD4+ large granular lymphocyte leukemia. Profiling relied on immunoSEQ multiplex PCR, and the TCRdb table lists in-frame clones only, not all of them. The sample records 37,000 or so clones, more than 80% being singletons. Sequencing was carried out using CD4+ T cells from blood buffy coats. The receptors originated from a human donor in good health.

This chain uses TRBV19 with TRBJ1-5, with no clear D. The CDR3 is 13 residues long. V dropped 3 bases and J dropped 6 bases, with 9 bases sitting between them. Germline-derived CDR1 and CDR2 are LNHDA and SQIVND (reference sequence). CDR3 protein: CASSIGTGQPQHF. CDR3 sequence (DNA): TGTGCCAGTAGTATCGGAACCGGTCAGCCCCAGCATTTT.

This chain connects TRBV7-3 to TRBJ2-7, with D maybe TRBD2 (6 bases). Per germline, CDR1 SGHTA and CDR2 FQGTGA. Trimming pared 5 bases from V and 3 bases from J, leaving 17 bases between. The CDR3 has 15 amino acids. The DNA for the CDR3 is TGTGCCAGCAGCCTCACCGTGGGGGGTTACTACGAGCAGTACTTC. It codes for CASSLTVGGYYEQYF. Filled out from reference TRBV7-3 and TRBJ2-7, the complete variable domain reads GAGVSQTPSNKVTEKGKYVELRCDPISGHTALYWYRQSLGQGPEFLIYFQGTGAADDSGLPNDRFFAVRPEGSVSTLKIQRTERGDSAVYLCASSLTVGGYYEQYFGPGTRLTVT.

To note about this clone: The sample holds other DNA sequences that translate to the same CDR3. The chain uses TRBV5-6 and TRBJ2-5; 9 bases agree with TRBD1. The CDR3 sequence is 15 residues long. The germline V gene encodes CDR1 SGHDT and CDR2 YYEEEE. Trimming cost V 0 bases and J 2 bases; bases outside gene matches: 2. The CDR3 here is CASSLGQGVQETQYF. DNA for the CDR3: TGTGCCAGCAGCTTGGGACAGGGGGTTCAAGAGACCCAGTACTTC.

This clone has a single count. The rearrangement uses TRBV6-5 and TRBJ1-2, with a weak D call TRBD1 (5 bases). Germline V CDR1 and CDR2: MNHEY, SVGAGI. The germline V and J ends were trimmed by 2 bases and 3 bases, with 10 bases remaining between them. The CDR3 runs to 14 residues. The CDR3 sequence is CASSYHRGDYGYTF. The CDR3 coding sequence is TGTGCCAGCAGTTACCATCGGGGGGACTATGGCTACACCTTC.

Of note for this clone: Other DNA variants within this sample encode the same CDR3. The chain joins TRBV5-4 to TRBJ2-5; D is perhaps TRBD1 (5 bases). Germline values: CDR1 SGHNT, CDR2 YYREEE (reference sequence). The CDR3 contains 14 residues. Between the trimmed V and J ends, which lost 4 bases and 1 base, there was a span of 11 bases. CDR3 DNA: TGTGCCAGCAGCCAGACAGCAACCCAAGAGACCCAGTACTTC. Amino acid sequence: CASSQTATQETQYF.

This clone has a single count. The chain couples TRBV2 to TRBJ2-5; a possible D gene is TRBD1 (6 bases). This CDR3 comprises 13 residues. Trimming took off 6 bases at V and 4 bases at J, with 12 bases between the two ends. CDR1 is SNHLY and CDR2 is FYNNEI in the germline V gene. DNA of the CDR3: TGTGCCAGCAGCGGGACATATTTAGAGACCCAGTACTTC. It encodes CASSGTYLETQYF.

The chain joins TRBV10-1 to TRBJ2-7; D may be TRBD2 (7 bases). The CDR3 has 19 amino acids. Trimming pared 0 bases from V and 5 bases from J, leaving 26 bases between. Germline loops: CDR1 WNHNN, CDR2 SYGVQD (reference sequence). CDR3: CASSESSGTGGDRLHEQYF. The CDR3 nucleotides are TGCGCCAGCAGTGAGTCTTCGGGAACGGGGGGCGATCGGCTCCACGAGCAGTACTTC.

The chain couples TRBV5-1 to TRBJ2-5, with D maybe TRBD1 (6 bases). CDR1 and CDR2 (germline): SGHRS, YFSETQ. V gave up 2 bases and J gave up 0 bases, with 11 bases separating them. The CDR3 covers 15 residues. The CDR3 DNA follows: TGCGCCAGCAGCTTCGGACAGATTTACCAAGAGACCCAGTACTTC. Its protein product is CASSFGQIYQETQYF.

Only a few counts were recorded for this clone. J is TRBJ1-1 and V is TRBV29-1; no definite D call. Germline lookup yields CDR1 SQVTM and CDR2 ANQGSEA. This CDR3 has 13 amino acids. V was cut by 6 bases and J by 4 bases, with 15 bases left in between. CDR3 loop: CSVFLGGGTEAFF. The CDR3 DNA reads as TGCAGCGTCTTCCTTGGAGGCGGCACTGAAGCTTTCTTT.

DNA for the CDR3: TGTGCCAGCAGTCTGACGGGCAGGGGGGAAAAACTGTTTTTT. Its translation: CASSLTGRGEKLFF. The chain links TRBV28 to TRBJ1-4; 7 bases match TRBD1. Germline CDR1 reads MDHEN; CDR2 reads SYDVKM. This CDR3 comprises 14 residues. V trimming: 5 bases; J trimming: 8 bases; junction bases outside the gene matches: 8. Supplemented by reference TRBV28 and TRBJ1-4, the full variable domain reads DVKVTQSSRYLVKRTGEKVFLECVQDMDHENMFWYRQDPGLGLRLIYFSYDVKMKEKGDIPEGYSVSREKKERFSLILESASTNQTSMYLCASSLTGRGEKLFFGSGTQLSVL.

The genes are TRBV7-8 and TRBJ2-7; D gene uncertain. The length of the CDR3 is 13 residues. V was clipped by 1 base and J by 3 bases, with 7 bases between them. Germline V gene sequence: CDR1 SGHVS, CDR2 FQNEAQ. The CDR3 protein is CASSLVGDYEQYF. CDR3 sequence (DNA): TGTGCCAGCAGCTTAGTAGGCGACTACGAGCAGTACTTC.

J is TRBJ2-7 and V is TRBV11-3; D might be TRBD1 (5 bases). Trimming cost V 2 bases and J 2 bases, with 22 bases left between them. Germline loops: CDR1 SGHNT, CDR2 YENEEA. There are 18 residues in the CDR3. CDR3 amino acids: CASSLLYSGQGSAYEQYF. The CDR3 DNA reads as TGTGCCAGCAGCTTACTTTACAGTGGGCAGGGTTCTGCCTACGAGCAGTACTTC.

The J gene is TRBJ1-2, the V gene TRBV2; weak D call: TRBD1 (5 bases). The germline V gene has CDR1 SNHLY and CDR2 FYNNEI. The CDR3 sequence is 11 residues long. With 11 bases removed from V and 4 bases from J, the gap between germline ends came to 11 bases. Here the CDR3 DNA reads TGTGCCGGTTGGGGGAGCTATGGCTACACCTTC. Protein sequence: CAGWGSYGYTF. Supplemented by reference TRBV2 and TRBJ1-2, the full variable domain reads EPEVTQTPSHQVTQMGQEVILRCVPISNHLYFYWYRQILGQKVEFLVSFYNNEISEKSEIFDDQFSVERPDGSNFTLKIRSTKLEDSAMYFCAGWGSYGYTFGSGTRLTVV.

The chain combines TRBV7-9 with TRBJ1-1; D may be TRBD1 (5 bases). Trimming removed 1 base at V and 12 bases at J, with 18 bases between. This CDR3 spans 14 amino acids. CDR1 SEHNR and CDR2 FQNEAQ come from the germline V gene (reference sequence). CDR3: CASSLVDSIGSTFF. The CDR3 nucleotides are TGTGCCAGCAGCTTAGTCGACAGCATCGGTAGTACTTTCTTT. The complete variable domain, with remaining parts taken from reference TRBV7-9 and TRBJ1-1, reads DTGVSQNPRHKITKRGQNVTFRCDPISEHNRLYWYRQTLGQGPEFLTYFQNEAQLEKSRLLSDRFSAERPKGSFSTLEIQRTEQGDSAMYLCASSLVDSIGSTFFGQGTRLTVV.

The CDR3 reads CASSQGVRQPQHF. CDR3 nucleotides: TGTGCCAGCAGCCAAGGGGTCCGACAGCCCCAGCATTTT. The J gene is TRBJ1-5, the V gene TRBV7-2, with D possibly TRBD1 on 5 matching bases. Trimming pared 5 bases from V and 7 bases from J, leaving 12 bases between. The germline V gene encodes CDR1 SGHTA and CDR2 FQGNSA. There are 13 residues in the CDR3. Variable domain in full (rest from reference TRBV7-2 and TRBJ1-5): GAGVSQSPSNKVTEKGKDVELRCDPISGHTALYWYRQSLGQGLEFLIYFQGNSAPDKSGLPSDRFSAERTGGSVSTLTIQRTQQEDSAVYLCASSQGVRQPQHFGDGTRLSIL.

The genes are TRBV6-6 and TRBJ2-1; maybe TRBD2 (7 bases). The CDR3 contains 15 residues. Germline V gene lookup returns CDR1 MNHNY and CDR2 SVGAGI (reference sequence). Trimming cost V 8 bases and J 4 bases, with 18 bases left between them. The CDR3 spells CASQRGGSGYNEQFF. Here the CDR3 DNA reads TGTGCCAGCCAAAGGGGGGGTAGCGGATACAATGAGCAGTTCTTC.

This chain connects TRBV11-3 to TRBJ1-3; D is perhaps TRBD1 (6 bases). Germline lookup yields CDR1 SGHNT and CDR2 YENEEA. V was trimmed by 5 bases and J by 0 bases, leaving 14 bases between them. The CDR3 length is 16 residues. The CDR3 nucleotides are TGTGCCAGCAGCCCGCAGGGGAGGAGCTCTGGAAACACCATATATTTT. Encoded protein: CASSPQGRSSGNTIYF.

The chain recombines TRBV5-6 with TRBJ2-3; 7 nucleotides match TRBD2. V shed 4 bases and J 4 bases; nucleotides not matched to a gene: 18. The CDR3 has 18 amino acids. Germline-derived CDR1 and CDR2 are SGHDT and YYEEEE. In DNA, the CDR3 is TGTGCCAGCAGCGATATCTTTAGTAGCGGGCGGTCACCAGATACGCAGTATTTT. Protein: CASSDIFSSGRSPDTQYF.

This chain links TRBV29-1 with TRBJ1-2, with TRBD1 matching over 9 bases. The CDR3 contains 11 residues. Germline trimming cut 5 bases from V and 8 bases from J; bases unmatched to any gene: 3. CDR1 SQVTM and CDR2 ANQGSEA come from the germline V gene. Here the CDR3 DNA reads TGCAGCGTTTGGGACAGGGCCGGCTACACCTTC. This sequence encodes CSVWDRAGYTF.

The chain combines TRBV6-6 with TRBJ1-1; D ambiguous. Deletions cut 5 bases from V and 5 bases from J, with 9 bases between. Looked up from germline, CDR1 is MNHNY and CDR2 is SVGAGI (reference sequence). CDR3 length equals 12 residues. CDR3 nucleotide sequence: TGTGCCAGCAGTAATCCAAGGACTGAAGCTTTCTTT. It encodes CASSNPRTEAFF.

Written as DNA, the CDR3 is TGTGCCAGCAGTTTACACCGCGGGGGAGGAACTGAAGCTTTCTTT. This sequence encodes CASSLHRGGGTEAFF. The V and J genes are TRBV6-6 and TRBJ1-1; D perhaps matches TRBD1 (5 bases). The CDR3 extends over 15 amino acids. V was cut by 4 bases and J by 5 bases, with 17 bases left in between. CDR1 and CDR2 from the germline V gene are MNHNY and SVGAGI (reference sequence).

This chain joins TRBV5-1 and TRBJ2-2; D is unresolved. V lost 4 bases and J lost 3, with 7 bases in between. There are 13 residues in the CDR3. Germline CDR1 is SGHRS and CDR2 is YFSETQ. CDR3 loop: CASSGRDTGELFF. The CDR3 coding sequence is TGCGCCAGCAGCGGTAGGGACACCGGGGAGCTGTTTTTT.

This CDR3 reads CASKPEGANEKLFF. In DNA, the CDR3 is TGCGCCAGCAAACCCGAGGGAGCTAATGAAAAACTGTTTTTT. The V and J genes are TRBV5-1 and TRBJ1-4; D remains unclear. CDR1 SGHRS and CDR2 YFSETQ come from the germline V gene. The ends were cut back, 6 bases at V and 3 bases at J, with 12 bases in the middle. The CDR3 loop spans 14 amino acids. The full variable domain, with the rest looked up from reference TRBV5-1 and TRBJ1-4, is KAGVTQTPRYLIKTRGQQVTLSCSPISGHRSVSWYQQTPGQGLQFLFEYFSETQRNKGNFPGRFSGRQFSNSRSEMNVSTLELGDSALYLCASKPEGANEKLFFGSGTQLSVL.

The chain employs TRBV19 and TRBJ2-3; TRBD1 might be the D (5 bases). Trimming left V 3 bases short and J 2 bases short, with 12 bases between. CDR3 length: 15 amino acids. Germline CDR1 is LNHDA and CDR2 is SQIVND (reference sequence). The DNA of the CDR3 is TGTGCCAGTAGTATCGGCAGGGTGATCACAGATACGCAGTATTTT. It specifies CASSIGRVITDTQYF.

The V and J genes are TRBV19 and TRBJ1-2, with D tentatively TRBD1 (5 bases). Trimming stripped 7 bases from V and 5 bases from J, with 17 bases between. Germline assignment: CDR1 LNHDA and CDR2 SQIVND (reference sequence). The CDR3 has 14 residues. DNA for the CDR3: TGTGCCAGTACCTTACGGGGGAGAGGTTATGGCTACACCTTC. It specifies CASTLRGRGYGYTF.

The gene calls are TRBV11-2 and TRBJ2-1; D remains ambiguous. The length of the CDR3 is 15 residues. V was pared by 0 bases and J by 0 bases, with 6 bases between. Germline values: CDR1 SGHAT, CDR2 FQNNGV. CDR3 in DNA: TGTGCCAGCAGCTTAGATCTCTTCTCCTACAATGAGCAGTTCTTC. This gives the protein CASSLDLFSYNEQFF.

The count of this clone is one. The rearrangement links TRBV11-2 to TRBJ1-6; weak D call: TRBD1 (5 bases). This CDR3 region has 15 residues. V gave up 3 bases and J gave up 7 bases, with 13 bases separating them. The germline V gene has CDR1 SGHAT and CDR2 FQNNGV. CDR3 bases: TGTGCCAGCAGCTTGGTCGGGGGGGTAAATTCACCCCTCCACTTT. The encoded protein is CASSLVGGVNSPLHF.

The chain carries TRBV2 and TRBJ2-5; 10 nucleotides agree with TRBD2. V was pared by 7 bases and J by 5 bases, with 7 bases of the junction left unmatched. The CDR3 is made up of 14 amino acids. Germline V lookup: CDR1 SNHLY, CDR2 FYNNEI. CDR3 amino acids: CASTSGGAVETQYF. The CDR3 DNA is TGTGCCAGCACGAGCGGGGGGGCCGTCGAGACCCAGTACTTC.

V and J are TRBV23-1 and TRBJ1-2; 9 bases fit TRBD1. TRBV23-1 is an ORF for which the function is uncertain. CDR3 size: 13 residues. J lost 3 bases, V lost 4 bases, and 0 bases had no gene match. The CDR3 DNA reads TGCGCCAGCAGTCGGACAGGGGACTATGGCTACACCTTC. Translation gives CASSRTGDYGYTF.

The chain couples TRBV27 to TRBJ1-5, with D hard to call. Germline V lookup: CDR1 MNHEY, CDR2 SMNVEV (reference sequence). The CDR3 is 16 residues long. The germline V and J ends were trimmed by 5 bases and 0 bases, with 14 bases remaining between them. CDR3 residues: CASSPSHPNSNQPQHF. CDR3 nucleotides: TGTGCCAGCAGTCCGTCACATCCTAATAGCAATCAGCCCCAGCATTTT.

The chain combines TRBV12-5 with TRBJ1-4; D gene ambiguous. Between the trimmed V and J ends, which lost 6 bases and 8 bases, there was a span of 10 bases. This CDR3 contains 12 residues. Germline-derived CDR1 and CDR2 are LGHNT and FRNRAP. The chain's CDR3 is CASGPGREKLFF. DNA for the CDR3: TGTGCTAGTGGCCCCGGACGAGAAAAACTGTTTTTT.

The gene calls are TRBV10-3 and TRBJ2-3; tentatively, D is TRBD2 (7 bases). CDR1 and CDR2 from the germline V gene are ENHRY and SYGVKD. V shed 4 bases and J shed 5 bases, with 16 bases lying between them. The CDR3 has 15 residues. CDR3 in DNA: TGTGCCATCAGTGGGGGGGGGCCCTACGGAGATACGCAGTATTTT. The encoded protein is CAISGGGPYGDTQYF.